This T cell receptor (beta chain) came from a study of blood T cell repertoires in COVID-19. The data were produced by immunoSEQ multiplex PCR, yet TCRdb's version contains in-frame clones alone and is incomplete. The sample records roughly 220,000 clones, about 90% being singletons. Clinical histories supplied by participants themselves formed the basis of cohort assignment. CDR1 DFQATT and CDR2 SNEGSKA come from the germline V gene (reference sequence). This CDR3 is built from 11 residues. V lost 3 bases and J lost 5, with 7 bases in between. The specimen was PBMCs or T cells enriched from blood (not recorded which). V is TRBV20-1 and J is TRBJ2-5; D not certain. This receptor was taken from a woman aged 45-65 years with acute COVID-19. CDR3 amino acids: CSASRSETQYF. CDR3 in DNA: TGCAGTGCTAGCCGTTCGGAGACCCAGTACTTC.